This T cell receptor (beta chain) was documented in a study of blood T cells in healthy people across ages. Overall study: Template switching recovered approximately one barcoded beta molecule for every two T cells.

Together with a sample-barcoded 5' primer, a J-beta primer mix was included in a second PCR lasting about 7 to 11 cycles. TCRdb recomputed calls from the 5' RACE reads with MiXCR, one row per CDR3 protein. The data hold about 1,500,000 distinct CDR3 sequences, with around two fifths observed a single time. Healthy Caucasian individuals from Russia aged roughly 6 to 95 served as donors. The CDR3 contains 15 residues. V was pared by 6 bases and J by 3 bases, with 18 bases between. The germline V gene has CDR1 SEHNR and CDR2 FQNEAQ (reference sequence). V is TRBV7-9 and J is TRBJ2-7; D perhaps matches TRBD2 (5 bases). The sequencing sample was made of blood. This TCR was recovered from a woman aged 18 to 35 in good health. CDR3 coding DNA: TGTGCCAGCAGTCCGTGGAGCGGAGGAGACTACGAGCAGTACTTC. It yields the protein CASSPWSGGDYEQYF.